The T cell receptor beta chain under discussion was sequenced for a study of blood T cells in healthy people across ages. The CDR3 sequence is 13 residues long. The junction had 5 bases not matched to a gene; V was cut back by 7 bases and J by 3 bases. The V gene's germline CDR1 is MNHEY and CDR2 SMNVEV (reference sequence). About this clonotype itself: Its antigen is unknown.

The study's findings and limits: A greater number of naive CD4+ cells and higher diversity distinguished long-lived donors from aged donors.

Through a sample-barcoded 5' primer and a J-beta primer mix, a second PCR was run for 7 to 11 cycles. Researchers report that each sample yielded at least 2.5 million CDR3-containing paired-end reads. Each CDR3 protein is one row after TCRdb ran MiXCR on the 5' RACE reads. The sample has hundreds of thousands of distinct CDR3 sequences, roughly 64% seen once. This sequence joins TRBV27 and TRBJ1-1; 7 positions agree with TRBD1. This sequence originates from a young man in good health. Material: blood. CDR3 sequence reads: CASMYRGYTEAFF. The CDR3 DNA reads TGTGCCAGCATGTACAGGGGTTACACTGAAGCTTTCTTT.